These T cell receptor beta chains were read from a single sample in a study of T-cell memory formation after mild COVID-19. A single record per CDR3 protein comes from TCRdb applying MiXCR to the 5' RACE reads. This sample yields 250,000 to 300,000 distinct CDR3 sequences, of which about a sixth are seen a single time; roughly a fifth belongs to the top ten. The sequenced sample was PBMCs or a T cell subset sorted from them (not recorded which). Receptors were obtained from a man between 18 and 29 years old who had mild COVID-19 (a few samples of this study predate the infection). Cell type and time point are not known. Each CDR3 is given with its conserved first and last residue. A D gene is named only where the DNA matches it firmly. Expanded clones get a size class; other rows say once, few or many, or leave the size out.

v_gene: TRBV5-1
abundance: -
d_gene: -
j_gene: TRBJ2-7
CDR3aa: CASSLTFGQGAREQYF
CDR3nt: -

v_gene: TRBV7-2
abundance: few
d_gene: TRBD2
j_gene: TRBJ2-2
CDR3aa: CASSPGATSGGGTGELFF
CDR3nt: TGTGCCAGCAGCCCGGGGGCGACTAGCGGGGGCGGAACCGGGGAGCTGTTTTTT

v_gene: TRBV6-2/TRBV6-3
abundance: -
d_gene: TRBD1
j_gene: TRBJ1-1
CDR3aa: CASLRDSYNEAFF
CDR3nt: TGTGCCAGTCTTCGGGACAGCTATAATGAAGCTTTCTTT

v_gene: TRBV12-3/TRBV12-4
abundance: few
d_gene: -
j_gene: TRBJ1-2
CDR3aa: CASSGPYYGYTF
CDR3nt: TGTGCCAGCAGTGGGCCCTACTATGGCTACACCTTC

v_gene: TRBV29-1
abundance: many
d_gene: TRBD1
j_gene: TRBJ2-3
CDR3aa: CSVEDSRQGAGDTQYF
CDR3nt: TGCAGCGTTGAAGATTCTCGACAGGGGGCTGGGGATACGCAGTATTTT

v_gene: TRBV6-6
abundance: many
d_gene: -
j_gene: TRBJ1-6
CDR3aa: CASTRGSPLHF
CDR3nt: TGTGCCAGCACCAGGGGTTCACCCCTCCACTTT

v_gene: TRBV5-6
abundance: many
d_gene: -
j_gene: TRBJ1-5
CDR3aa: CASSLLGNQPQHF
CDR3nt: TGTGCCAGCAGCTTGTTAGGCAATCAGCCCCAGCATTTT

v_gene: TRBV6-2/TRBV6-3
abundance: few
d_gene: -
j_gene: TRBJ2-5
CDR3aa: CASSRPAVRKETQYF
CDR3nt: TGTGCCAGCAGCCGCCCGGCGGTCCGAAAAGAGACCCAGTACTTC

v_gene: TRBV5-6
abundance: -
d_gene: -
j_gene: TRBJ2-3
CDR3aa: CASSLRLDYLTDTQYF
CDR3nt: TGTGCCAGCAGCTTGCGGTTGGACTACCTCACAGATACGCAGTATTTT

v_gene: TRBV6-5
abundance: few
d_gene: -
j_gene: TRBJ2-7
CDR3aa: CASSYGWGAYEQYF
CDR3nt: TGTGCCAGCAGTTACGGGTGGGGGGCCTACGAGCAGTACTTC

v_gene: TRBV7-3
abundance: -
d_gene: -
j_gene: TRBJ1-1
CDR3aa: CASSRQAGTEAFF
CDR3nt: TGTGCCAGCAGCCGACAGGCTGGGACTGAAGCTTTCTTT

v_gene: TRBV6-5
abundance: -
d_gene: -
j_gene: TRBJ1-6
CDR3aa: CASSYREVNSPLHF
CDR3nt: TGTGCCAGCAGTTACAGGGAAGTAAATTCACCCCTCCACTTT

v_gene: TRBV20-1
abundance: -
d_gene: -
j_gene: TRBJ1-2
CDR3aa: CSARDLRPGGYGYTF
CDR3nt: TGCAGTGCTAGAGATCTCCGCCCCGGAGGCTATGGCTACACCTTC

v_gene: TRBV6-2/TRBV6-3
abundance: -
d_gene: -
j_gene: TRBJ2-5
CDR3aa: CASTHGKTQYF
CDR3nt: TGTGCCAGCACCCATGGAAAGACCCAGTACTTC

v_gene: TRBV18
abundance: once
d_gene: -
j_gene: TRBJ2-5
CDR3aa: CASSPAGAQETQYF
CDR3nt: TGTGCCAGCTCACCAGCAGGGGCCCAAGAGACCCAGTACTTC

v_gene: TRBV9
abundance: -
d_gene: -
j_gene: TRBJ1-1
CDR3aa: CASSAQNGASTEAFF
CDR3nt: TGTGCCAGCAGCGCACAAAACGGGGCCAGCACTGAAGCTTTCTTT

v_gene: TRBV5-5
abundance: -
d_gene: TRBD2
j_gene: TRBJ2-1
CDR3aa: CASSQTSGVYNEQFF
CDR3nt: TGTGCCAGCAGCCAAACTAGCGGGGTATACAATGAGCAGTTCTTC

v_gene: TRBV5-1
abundance: few
d_gene: TRBD2
j_gene: TRBJ2-5
CDR3aa: CASSFASGVQETQYF
CDR3nt: TGCGCCAGCAGCTTCGCTAGCGGGGTCCAAGAGACCCAGTACTTC

v_gene: TRBV15
abundance: -
d_gene: -
j_gene: TRBJ1-4
CDR3aa: CATSRGGKGDEKLFF
CDR3nt: TGTGCCACCAGCAGAGGGGGGAAGGGGGATGAAAAACTGTTTTTT

v_gene: TRBV4-1
abundance: -
d_gene: -
j_gene: TRBJ2-2
CDR3aa: CASSQGWAGNTGELFF
CDR3nt: TGCGCCAGCAGCCAAGGTTGGGCAGGAAACACCGGGGAGCTGTTTTTT

v_gene: TRBV12-3/TRBV12-4
abundance: many
d_gene: -
j_gene: TRBJ1-2
CDR3aa: CASSPTGPQTYYGYTF
CDR3nt: TGTGCCAGCAGTCCAACCGGGCCTCAGACCTACTATGGCTACACCTTC

v_gene: TRBV29-1
abundance: few
d_gene: TRBD2
j_gene: TRBJ2-4
CDR3aa: CSVGGSRGNIQYF
CDR3nt: TGCAGCGTTGGCGGGAGTCGCGGAAACATTCAGTACTTC